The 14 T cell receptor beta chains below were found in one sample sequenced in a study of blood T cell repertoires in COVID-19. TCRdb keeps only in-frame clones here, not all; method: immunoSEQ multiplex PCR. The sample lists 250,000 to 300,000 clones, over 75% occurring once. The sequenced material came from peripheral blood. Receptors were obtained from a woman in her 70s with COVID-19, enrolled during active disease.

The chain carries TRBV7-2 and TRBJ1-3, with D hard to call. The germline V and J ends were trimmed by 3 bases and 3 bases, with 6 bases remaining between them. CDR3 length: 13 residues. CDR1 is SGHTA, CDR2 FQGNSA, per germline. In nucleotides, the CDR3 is TGTGCCAGCAGCTTTTCAGATGGAAACACCATATATTTT. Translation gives CASSFSDGNTIYF.

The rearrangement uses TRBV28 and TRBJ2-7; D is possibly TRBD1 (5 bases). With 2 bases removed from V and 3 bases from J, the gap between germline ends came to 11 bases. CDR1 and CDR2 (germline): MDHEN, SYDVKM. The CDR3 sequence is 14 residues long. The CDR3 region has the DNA TGTGCCAGCAGTTTAGGGCAGGGCTACTACGAGCAGTACTTC. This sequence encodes CASSLGQGYYEQYF.

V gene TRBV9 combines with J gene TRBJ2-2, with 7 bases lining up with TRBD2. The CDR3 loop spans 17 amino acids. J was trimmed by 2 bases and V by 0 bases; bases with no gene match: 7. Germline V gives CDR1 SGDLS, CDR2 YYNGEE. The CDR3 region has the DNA TGTGCCAGCAGCGTAGCCCTTCTAGCGGTCAACACCGGGGAGCTGTTTTTT. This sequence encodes CASSVALLAVNTGELFF.

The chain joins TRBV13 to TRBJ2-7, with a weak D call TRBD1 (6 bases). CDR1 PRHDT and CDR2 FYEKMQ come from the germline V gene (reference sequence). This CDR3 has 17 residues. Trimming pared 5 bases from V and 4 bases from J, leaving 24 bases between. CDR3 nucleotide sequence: TGTGCCAGCAGCCTAAGAGGACAGCCTTCAACAAATTACGAGCAGTACTTC. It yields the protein CASSLRGQPSTNYEQYF.

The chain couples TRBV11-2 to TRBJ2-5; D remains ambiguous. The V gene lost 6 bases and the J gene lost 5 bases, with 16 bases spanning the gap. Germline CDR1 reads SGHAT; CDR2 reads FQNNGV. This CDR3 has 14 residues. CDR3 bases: TGTGCCAGCAGTCGCCCCGAGAGGCGGGAGACCCAGTACTTC. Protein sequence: CASSRPERRETQYF.

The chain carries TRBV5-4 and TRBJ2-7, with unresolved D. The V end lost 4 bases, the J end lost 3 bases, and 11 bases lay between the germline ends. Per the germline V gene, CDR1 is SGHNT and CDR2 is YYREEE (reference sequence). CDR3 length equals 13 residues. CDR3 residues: CASSAARNYEQYF. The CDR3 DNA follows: TGTGCCAGCAGCGCCGCTAGGAACTACGAGCAGTACTTC.

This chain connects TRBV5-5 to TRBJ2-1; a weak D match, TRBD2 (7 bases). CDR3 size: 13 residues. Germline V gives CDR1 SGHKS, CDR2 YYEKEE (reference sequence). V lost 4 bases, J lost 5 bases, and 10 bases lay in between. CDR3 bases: TGTGCCAGCAGCCTGGGGGGGCACAATGAGCAGTTCTTC. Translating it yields CASSLGGHNEQFF.

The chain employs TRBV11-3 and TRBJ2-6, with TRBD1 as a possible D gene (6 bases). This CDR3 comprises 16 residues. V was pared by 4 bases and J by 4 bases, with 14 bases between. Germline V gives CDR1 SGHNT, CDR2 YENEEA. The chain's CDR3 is CASSSYRGIGANVLTF. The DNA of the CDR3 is TGTGCCAGCAGCTCATATAGGGGGATCGGGGCCAACGTCCTGACTTTC.

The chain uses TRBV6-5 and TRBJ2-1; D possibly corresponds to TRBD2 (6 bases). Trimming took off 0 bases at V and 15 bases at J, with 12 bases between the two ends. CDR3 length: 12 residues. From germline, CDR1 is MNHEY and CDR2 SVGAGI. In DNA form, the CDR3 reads TGTGCCAGCAGTTACTCGGGGGGACCGGGGTTCTTC. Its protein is CASSYSGGPGFF.

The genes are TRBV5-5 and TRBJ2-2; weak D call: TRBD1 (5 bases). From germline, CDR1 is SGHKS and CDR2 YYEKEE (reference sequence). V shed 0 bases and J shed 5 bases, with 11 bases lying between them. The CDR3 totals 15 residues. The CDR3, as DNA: TGTGCCAGCAGCTTGGCAGGGTCGCGGACCGGGGAGCTGTTTTTT. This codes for CASSLAGSRTGELFF.

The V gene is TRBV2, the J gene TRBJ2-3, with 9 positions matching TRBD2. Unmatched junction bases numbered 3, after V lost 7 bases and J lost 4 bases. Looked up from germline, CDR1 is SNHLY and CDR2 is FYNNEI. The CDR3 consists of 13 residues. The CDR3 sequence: CASTREGSDTQYF. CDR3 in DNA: TGTGCCAGCACGCGGGAGGGCTCAGATACGCAGTATTTT.

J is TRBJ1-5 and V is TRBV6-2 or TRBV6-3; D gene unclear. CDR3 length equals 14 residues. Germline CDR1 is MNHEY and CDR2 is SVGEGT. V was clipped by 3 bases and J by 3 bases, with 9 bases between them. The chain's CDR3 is CASSYNSFNQPQHF. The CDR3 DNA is TGTGCCAGCAGTTATAACAGCTTCAATCAGCCCCAGCATTTT.

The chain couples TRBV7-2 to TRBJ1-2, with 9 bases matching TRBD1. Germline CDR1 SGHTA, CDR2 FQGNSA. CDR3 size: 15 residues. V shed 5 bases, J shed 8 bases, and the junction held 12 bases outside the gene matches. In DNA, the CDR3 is TGTGCCAGCAGCCCCCGAGGGACAGGGAATGAGGGCTACACCTTC. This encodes CASSPRGTGNEGYTF.

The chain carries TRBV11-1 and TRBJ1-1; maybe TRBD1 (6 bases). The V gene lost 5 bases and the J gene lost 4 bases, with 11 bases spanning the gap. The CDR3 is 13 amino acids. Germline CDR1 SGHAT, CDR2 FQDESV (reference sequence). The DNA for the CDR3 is TGTGCCAGCAGCCAACAGGGATCCACTGAAGCTTTCTTT. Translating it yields CASSQQGSTEAFF.